The rows below give T cell receptor beta chains drawn from one sample of a study of blood T cells in healthy people across ages. MiXCR was run by TCRdb on the 5' RACE reads, yielding one entry per CDR3 protein. The profile shows roughly 800,000 distinct CDR3 sequences, 25% to 30% of them singletons. The same sample was also used in a study of T cells of mothers and their children.

Sequenced input: blood. Receptors were obtained from a boy aged 5-17 years in good health. CDR3s include the opening cysteine and the closing phenylalanine or tryptophan. A D gene is named only where the DNA matches it firmly. Part of the rows lack a size; the others show once, few, many or a class for expanded clones.

V	size	D	J	CDR3	DNA
TRBV7-9	-	-	TRBJ2-2	CASSLVGNGELFF	TGTGCCAGCAGCTTAGTGGGAAACGGGGAGCTGTTTTTT
TRBV12-3/TRBV12-4	few	-	TRBJ1-2	CASSREADYGYTF	TGTGCCAGCAGCCGGGAGGCGGACTATGGCTACACCTTC
TRBV24-1	-	TRBD1	TRBJ2-5	CATSVRGTGVETQYF	TGTGCCACCAGTGTTCGCGGGACAGGGGTAGAGACCCAGTACTTC
TRBV20-1	-	TRBD1	TRBJ1-4	CSVRQGLTEKLFF	TGCAGTGTCCGACAGGGCCTAACTGAAAAACTGTTTTTT
TRBV20-1	many	-	TRBJ2-1	CSARPYNEQFF	TGCAGTGCTAGACCCTACAATGAGCAGTTCTTC
TRBV12-5	-	TRBD1	TRBJ1-2	CASARETGNYYGYTF	TGTGCTAGTGCCCGTGAGACAGGGAATTACTATGGCTACACCTTC
TRBV28	-	-	TRBJ2-1	CASSLAEERYNEQFF	TGTGCCAGCAGTTTAGCGGAAGAGCGGTACAATGAGCAGTTCTTC
TRBV7-7	many	-	TRBJ2-5	CASSLETKETQYF	TGTGCCAGCAGTTTAGAGACTAAAGAGACCCAGTACTTC
TRBV7-9	-	TRBD2	TRBJ2-7	CASSLALTSGAYDEQYF	TGTGCCAGCAGCTTAGCACTGACTAGCGGGGCTTACGACGAGCAGTACTTC
TRBV12-3/TRBV12-4	-	TRBD1	TRBJ1-2	CASSPTGGSGYTF	TGTGCCAGCAGCCCGACAGGGGGAAGTGGCTACACCTTC